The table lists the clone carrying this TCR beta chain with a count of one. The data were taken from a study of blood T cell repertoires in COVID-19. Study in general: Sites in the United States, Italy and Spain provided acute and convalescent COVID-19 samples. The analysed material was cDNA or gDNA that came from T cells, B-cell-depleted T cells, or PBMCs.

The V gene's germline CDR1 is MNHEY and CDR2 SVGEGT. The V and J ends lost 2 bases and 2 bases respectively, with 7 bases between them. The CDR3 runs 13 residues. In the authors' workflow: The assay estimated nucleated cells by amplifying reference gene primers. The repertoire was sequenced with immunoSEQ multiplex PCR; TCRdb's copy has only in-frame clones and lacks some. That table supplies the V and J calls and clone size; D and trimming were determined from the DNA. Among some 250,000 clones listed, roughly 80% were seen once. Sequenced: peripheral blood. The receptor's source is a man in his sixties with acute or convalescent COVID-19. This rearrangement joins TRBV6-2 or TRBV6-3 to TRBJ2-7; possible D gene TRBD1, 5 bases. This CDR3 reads CASSYGAAYEQYF. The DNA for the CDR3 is TGTGCCAGCAGTTACGGGGCAGCCTACGAGCAGTACTTC.